What follows is one TCR beta chain and its context. Deep was the level at which the assay was run. Sequencing used immunoSEQ multiplex PCR; TCRdb keeps in-frame clones, though not all of them. This sample has a few million clones, with around 93% found just once. Naive CD8 cells lacked CD45RO, underwent positive selection for CCR7 and left out terminally differentiated effector memory CD45RA+ cells. Germline CDR1 is SNHLY and CDR2 is FYNNEI. Germline trimming cut 3 bases from V and 3 bases from J; bases unmatched to any gene: 9. The CDR3 runs 16 residues. This sample is drawn from a study of shared clonotypes between healthy human individuals. The wider study: Each donor's CD4 naive and CD4 memory cells filled three plates apiece, CD8 naive two, and CD8 memory one.

V and J are TRBV2 and TRBJ1-2; 8 nucleotides line up with TRBD1. Input material: naive CD8+ T cells from PBMCs. This sequence originates from a young man in good health. Some clones in this sample may be carry-over from other donors' samples. This chain's CDR3 is CASSDYSRGQDYGYTF. The CDR3 nucleotides read TGTGCCAGCAGTGATTATTCTCGGGGACAGGACTATGGCTACACCTTC.